This TCR beta chain derives from a study of T cells in Graves' hyperthyroidism and ophthalmopathy. Overall study findings and caveats: Ophthalmopathy was told apart from stable hyperthyroidism by a 13 V-J model.

This clonotype was counted at least ten times. Antigen unknown. RNA transcripts served as the template for amplifying TCR beta CDR3 regions. The HTBI primer set was used in a first-round RT-PCR of the TCR CDR3. TCRdb re-called the multiplex PCR reads with MiXCR, one entry per CDR3 protein. The sample yields 550,000 to 650,000 distinct CDR3 sequences, approximately 14% seen once. This CDR3 has 13 residues. Looked up from germline, CDR1 is SEHNR and CDR2 is FQNEAQ (reference sequence). Trimming shortened V by 5 bases and J by 7 bases, and 12 bases separated the two germline ends. Patients between 18 and 65 years old had hyperthyroidism, newly diagnosed and lasting under 2 months. Each diagnosis was grounded in clinical symptoms, serum thyroxine and TRAb, thyroid ultrasound, and orbital computed tomography. The source of the PBMCs was less than 12 ml of fresh peripheral blood.

V is TRBV7-9 and J is TRBJ1-5; a weak D match, TRBD1 (6 bases). This TCR was recovered from a woman aged 40 to 55 with Graves' hyperthyroidism. Material for sequencing was blood. CDR3 DNA: TGTGCCAGCAGCCGAGCAGGGGACCAGCCCCAGCATTTT. Its translation: CASSRAGDQPQHF.